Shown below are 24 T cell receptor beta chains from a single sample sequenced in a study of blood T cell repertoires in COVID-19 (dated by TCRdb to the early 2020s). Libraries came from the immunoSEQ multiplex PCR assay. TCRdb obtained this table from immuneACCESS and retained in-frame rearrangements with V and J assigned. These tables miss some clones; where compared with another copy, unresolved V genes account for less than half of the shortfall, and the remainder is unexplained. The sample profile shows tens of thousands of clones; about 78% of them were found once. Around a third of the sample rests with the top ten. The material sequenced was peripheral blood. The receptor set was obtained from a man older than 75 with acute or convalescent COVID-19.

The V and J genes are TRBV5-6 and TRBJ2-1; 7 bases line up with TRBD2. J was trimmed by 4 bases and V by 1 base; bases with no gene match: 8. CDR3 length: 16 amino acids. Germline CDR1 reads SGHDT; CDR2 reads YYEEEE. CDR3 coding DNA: TGTGCCAGCAGCTTGTACGAAGCGGGGCGGTACAATGAGCAGTTCTTC. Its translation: CASSLYEAGRYNEQFF.

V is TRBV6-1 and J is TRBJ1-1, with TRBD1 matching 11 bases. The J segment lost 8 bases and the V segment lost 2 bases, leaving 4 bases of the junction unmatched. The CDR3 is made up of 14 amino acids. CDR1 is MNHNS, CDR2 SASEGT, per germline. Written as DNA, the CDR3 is TGTGCCAGCAGTGAACCGGGGACAGGGGGGGAAGCTTTCTTT. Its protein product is CASSEPGTGGEAFF.

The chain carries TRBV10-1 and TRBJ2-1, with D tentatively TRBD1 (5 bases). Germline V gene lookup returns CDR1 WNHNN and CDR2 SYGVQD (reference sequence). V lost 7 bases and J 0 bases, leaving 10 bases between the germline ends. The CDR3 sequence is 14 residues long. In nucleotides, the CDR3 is TGCGCCAGCAACGGACAAAGCTCCTACAATGAGCAGTTCTTC. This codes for CASNGQSSYNEQFF.

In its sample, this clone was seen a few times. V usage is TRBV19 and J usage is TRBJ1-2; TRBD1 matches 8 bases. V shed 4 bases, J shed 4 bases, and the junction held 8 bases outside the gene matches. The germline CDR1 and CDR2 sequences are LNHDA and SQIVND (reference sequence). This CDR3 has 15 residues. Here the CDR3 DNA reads TGTGCCAGTAGTACGGCTCGGACAGGGACCTATGGCTACACCTTC. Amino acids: CASSTARTGTYGYTF.

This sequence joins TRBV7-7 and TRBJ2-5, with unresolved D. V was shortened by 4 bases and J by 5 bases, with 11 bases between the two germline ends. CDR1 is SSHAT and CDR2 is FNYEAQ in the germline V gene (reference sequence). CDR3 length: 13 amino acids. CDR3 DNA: TGTGCCAGCAGCTCGCAGATTGCCGAGACCCAGTACTTC. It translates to CASSSQIAETQYF.

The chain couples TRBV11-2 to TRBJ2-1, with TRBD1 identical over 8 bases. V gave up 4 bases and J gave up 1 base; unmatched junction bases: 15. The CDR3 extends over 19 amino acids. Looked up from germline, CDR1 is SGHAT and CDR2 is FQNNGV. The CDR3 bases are TGTGCCAGCAGCTACTGGGCAGGGGGCGGTCAGCGGTCCTACAATGAGCAGTTCTTC. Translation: CASSYWAGGGQRSYNEQFF.

Here the CDR3 reads CAWSSGGGGYTF. For the CDR3, the DNA is TGTGCCTGGAGTTCTGGGGGAGGTGGCTACACCTTC. This chain links TRBV30 with TRBJ1-2, with a weak D call TRBD1 (5 bases). V lost 2 bases and J lost 7, with 11 bases in between. The CDR3 has 12 amino acids. CDR1 and CDR2 (germline): GTSNPN, SVGIG (reference sequence).

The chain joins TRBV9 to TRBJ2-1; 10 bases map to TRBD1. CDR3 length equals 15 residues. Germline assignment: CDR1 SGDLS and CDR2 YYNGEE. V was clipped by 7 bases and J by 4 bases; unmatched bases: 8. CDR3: CASVRTGGVYNEQFF. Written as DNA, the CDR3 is TGTGCCAGCGTTCGGACAGGGGGGGTTTACAATGAGCAGTTCTTC. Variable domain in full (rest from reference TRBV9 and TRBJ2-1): DSGVTQTPKHLITATGQRVTLRCSPRSGDLSVYWYQQSLDQGLQFLIQYYNGEERAKGNILERFSAQQFPDLHSELNLSSLELGDSALYFCASVRTGGVYNEQFFGPGTRLTVL.

CDR3 amino acids: CASSQDLLGAQRDGYTF. CDR3 nucleotides: TGCGCCAGCAGCCAAGATCTATTAGGGGCGCAAAGGGATGGCTACACCTTC. The genes are TRBV4-3 and TRBJ1-2; the D gene is possibly TRBD1 (5 bases). The CDR3 loop spans 17 amino acids. Germline CDR1 reads LGHNA; CDR2 reads YSLEER. V dropped 0 bases and J dropped 6 bases, with 20 bases sitting between them.

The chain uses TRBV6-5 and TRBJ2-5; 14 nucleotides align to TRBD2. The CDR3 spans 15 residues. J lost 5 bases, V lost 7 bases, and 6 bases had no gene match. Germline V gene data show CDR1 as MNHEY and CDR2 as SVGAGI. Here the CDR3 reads CASTRLAGGLETQYF. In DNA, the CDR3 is TGTGCCAGCACCAGACTAGCGGGGGGGCTGGAGACCCAGTACTTC.

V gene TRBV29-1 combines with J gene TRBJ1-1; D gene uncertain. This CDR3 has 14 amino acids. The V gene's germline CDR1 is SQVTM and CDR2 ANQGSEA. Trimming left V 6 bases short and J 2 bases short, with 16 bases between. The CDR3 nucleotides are TGCAGCGTCGATTCGGGGTCAACAAACACTGAAGCTTTCTTT. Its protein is CSVDSGSTNTEAFF.

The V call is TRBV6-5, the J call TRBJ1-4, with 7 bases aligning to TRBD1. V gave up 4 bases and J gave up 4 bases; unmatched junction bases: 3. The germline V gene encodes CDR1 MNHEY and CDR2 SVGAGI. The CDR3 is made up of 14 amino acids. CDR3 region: CASSSGTVNEKLFF. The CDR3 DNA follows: TGTGCCAGCAGTTCGGGGACAGTTAATGAAAAACTGTTTTTT.

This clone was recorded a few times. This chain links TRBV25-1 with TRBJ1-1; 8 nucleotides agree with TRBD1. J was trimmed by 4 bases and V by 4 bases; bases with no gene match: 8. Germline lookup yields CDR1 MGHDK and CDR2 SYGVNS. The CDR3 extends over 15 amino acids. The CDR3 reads CASSAHGQGTTEAFF. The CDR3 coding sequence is TGTGCCAGCAGTGCCCACGGACAGGGCACCACTGAAGCTTTCTTT.

The chain's CDR3 is CASHASAGGPFEIDEQFF. CDR3 DNA: TGTGCCAGCCACGCCTCCGCGGGGGGGCCGTTTGAGATCGATGAGCAGTTCTTC. This chain uses TRBV18 with TRBJ2-1; the match to TRBD2 covers 9 bases. CDR1 and CDR2 from the germline V gene are KGHSH and LQKENI. CDR3 size: 18 residues. Trimming cost V 8 bases and J 8 bases; bases outside gene matches: 22. The full variable domain, with the rest looked up from reference TRBV18 and TRBJ2-1, is NAGVMQNPRHLVRRRGQEARLRCSPMKGHSHVYWYRQLPEEGLKFMVYLQKENIIDESGMPKERFSAEFPKEGPSILRIQQVVRGDSAAYFCASHASAGGPFEIDEQFFGPGTRLTVL.

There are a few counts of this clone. CDR3 DNA sequence: TGTGCCACCAGTGACCGTGGACAGGGCGTGGGCAATCAGCCCCAGCATTTT. It specifies CATSDRGQGVGNQPQHF. The chain combines TRBV24-1 with TRBJ1-5, with TRBD1 identical over 8 bases. Germline CDR1 and CDR2: KGHDR and SFDVKD. Trimming removed 4 bases from V and 2 bases from J; junction bases left unmatched: 9. The CDR3 contains 17 residues.

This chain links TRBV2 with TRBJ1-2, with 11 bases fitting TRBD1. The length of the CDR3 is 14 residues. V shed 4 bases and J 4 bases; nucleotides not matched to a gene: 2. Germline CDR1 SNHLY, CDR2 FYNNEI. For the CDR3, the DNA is TGTGCCAGCAGTGTGGGACAGGGGGGCTATGGCTACACCTTC. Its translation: CASSVGQGGYGYTF. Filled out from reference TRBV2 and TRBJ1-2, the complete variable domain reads EPEVTQTPSHQVTQMGQEVILRCVPISNHLYFYWYRQILGQKVEFLVSFYNNEISEKSEIFDDQFSVERPDGSNFTLKIRSTKLEDSAMYFCASSVGQGGYGYTFGSGTRLTVV.

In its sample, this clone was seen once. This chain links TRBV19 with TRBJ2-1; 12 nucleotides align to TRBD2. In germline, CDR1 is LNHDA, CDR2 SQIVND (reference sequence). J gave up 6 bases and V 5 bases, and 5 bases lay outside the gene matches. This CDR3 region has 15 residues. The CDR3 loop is CASSAPSGGANEQFF. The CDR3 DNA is TGTGCCAGTAGTGCGCCTAGCGGGGGGGCCAATGAGCAGTTCTTC.

This chain's CDR3 is CASSVRRGAGGTQYF. CDR3 in DNA: TGTGCCAGCAGCGTCCGTCGGGGGGCCGGTGGGACCCAGTACTTC. This sequence joins TRBV13 and TRBJ2-5, with D possibly matching TRBD2 (7 bases). Germline CDR1 is PRHDT and CDR2 is FYEKMQ (reference sequence). Trimming took off 5 bases at V and 7 bases at J, with 20 bases between the two ends. This CDR3 contains 15 residues.

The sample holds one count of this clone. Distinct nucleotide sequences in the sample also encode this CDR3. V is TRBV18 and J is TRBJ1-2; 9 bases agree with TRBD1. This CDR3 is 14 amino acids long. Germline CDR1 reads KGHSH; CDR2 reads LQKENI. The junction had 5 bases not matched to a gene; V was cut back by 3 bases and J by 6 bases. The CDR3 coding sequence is TGTGCCAGCTCACCTGCTGGACAGGGGAATGGCTACACCTTC. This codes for CASSPAGQGNGYTF.

CDR3 protein: CASSPVGASNEKLFF. CDR3 coding DNA: TGTGCCAGCAGCCCGGTTGGGGCGAGTAATGAAAAACTGTTTTTT. The V gene is TRBV7-9, the J gene TRBJ1-4; TRBD1 is a possible D gene (5 bases). The V end was cut by 5 bases, the J end by 4 bases, with 14 bases between. CDR3 size: 15 residues. Germline CDR1 reads SEHNR; CDR2 reads FQNEAQ (reference sequence).

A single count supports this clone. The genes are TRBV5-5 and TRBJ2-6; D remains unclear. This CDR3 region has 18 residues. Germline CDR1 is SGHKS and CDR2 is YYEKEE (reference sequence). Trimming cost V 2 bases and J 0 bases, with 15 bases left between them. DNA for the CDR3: TGTGCCAGCAGCTTAACACCGCAGGCCCTCTCTGGGGCCAACGTCCTGACTTTC. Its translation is CASSLTPQALSGANVLTF.

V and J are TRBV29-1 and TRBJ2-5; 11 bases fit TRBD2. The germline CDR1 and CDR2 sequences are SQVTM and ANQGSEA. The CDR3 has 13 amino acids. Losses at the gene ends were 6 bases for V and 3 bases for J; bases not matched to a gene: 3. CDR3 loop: CSVQTSGEETQYF. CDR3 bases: TGCAGCGTACAGACTAGCGGGGAAGAGACCCAGTACTTC.

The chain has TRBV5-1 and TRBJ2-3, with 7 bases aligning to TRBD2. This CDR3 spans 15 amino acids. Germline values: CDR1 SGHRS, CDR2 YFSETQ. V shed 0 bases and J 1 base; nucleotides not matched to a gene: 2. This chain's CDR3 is CASSLALAGTDTQYF. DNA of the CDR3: TGCGCCAGCAGCTTGGCCCTAGCGGGCACAGATACGCAGTATTTT.

CDR3 nucleotides: TGTGCCTGGAGTCCCGGGACAGGGGAGATTCTAGGGAATTCACCCCTCCACTTT. This sequence encodes CAWSPGTGEILGNSPLHF. This chain uses TRBV30 with TRBJ1-6, with TRBD1 matching over 10 bases. Looked up from germline, CDR1 is GTSNPN and CDR2 is SVGIG (reference sequence). CDR3 length equals 18 residues. V was pared by 2 bases and J by 7 bases, with 14 bases of the junction left unmatched.